A single sample gave rise to the 14 T cell receptor beta chains below, sequenced in a study of PD-1 blockade in classical Hodgkin lymphoma. Sequencing used immunoSEQ multiplex PCR; TCRdb keeps in-frame clones, though not all of them. Here the sample spans some 8,400 clones, 80% to 85% being singletons. Time point of the sample: cycle 4 day 1 (C4D1), after 5 to 7 weeks of nivolumab. There was relapse after autologous stem cell transplantation in every patient, and there was variation in brentuximab vedotin exposure. Through magnetic negative selection, CD8+ T cells were separated from PBMCs that had been thawed. Specimen: CD8+ T cells from blood, collected before the fourth cycle of nivolumab. These receptors were obtained from a human donor with classical Hodgkin lymphoma.

The chain is built from TRBV2 and TRBJ2-5; 8 positions agree with TRBD2. This CDR3 has 16 amino acids. V trimming: 3 bases; J trimming: 5 bases; junction bases outside the gene matches: 11. CDR1 is SNHLY, CDR2 FYNNEI, per germline. The CDR3 loop reads CASSEGVAGYRETQYF. CDR3 DNA: TGTGCCAGCAGTGAGGGTGTAGCGGGGTATAGGGAGACCCAGTACTTC.

The chain is built from TRBV29-1 and TRBJ1-2; D perhaps matches TRBD1 (5 bases). The V end lost 8 bases, the J end lost 2 bases, and 18 bases lay between the germline ends. The CDR3 runs 14 residues. CDR1 is SQVTM and CDR2 is ANQGSEA in the germline V gene. The CDR3 protein is CSSTPREGNYGYTF. CDR3 DNA sequence: TGCAGCTCGACGCCACGCGAGGGGAACTATGGCTACACCTTC.

The gene calls are TRBV4-1 and TRBJ2-1; TRBD2 is a possible D gene (6 bases). The germline CDR1 and CDR2 sequences are MGHRA and YSYEKL. Trimming cost V 4 bases and J 8 bases, with 15 bases left between them. CDR3 length: 14 residues. The CDR3 region has the DNA TGCGCCAGCAGCCCGACTAGTCTGGGCTATGAGCAGTTCTTC. Residues: CASSPTSLGYEQFF.

V usage is TRBV13 and J usage is TRBJ2-1, with D possibly matching TRBD1 (5 bases). Germline V gives CDR1 PRHDT, CDR2 FYEKMQ (reference sequence). V was cut by 2 bases and J by 5 bases, with 13 bases left in between. The CDR3 length is 15 residues. This chain's CDR3 is CASSLNQGSHNEQFF. For the CDR3, the DNA is TGTGCCAGCAGCTTAAACCAGGGATCCCACAATGAGCAGTTCTTC.

The gene calls are TRBV2 and TRBJ1-2; D ambiguous. The germline V gene has CDR1 SNHLY and CDR2 FYNNEI. V was pared by 2 bases and J by 8 bases, with 12 bases between. This CDR3 has 13 amino acids. This CDR3 reads CASSELTTGGYTF. CDR3 sequence (DNA): TGTGCCAGCAGTGAATTAACCACCGGGGGCTACACCTTC.

This chain connects TRBV19 to TRBJ1-2, with D uncertain. The CDR3 contains 13 residues. Germline V gene lookup returns CDR1 LNHDA and CDR2 SQIVND (reference sequence). Trimming pared 8 bases from V and 2 bases from J, leaving 12 bases between. The CDR3 DNA reads TGTGCCAGTCGGGAGGACGGCAACTATGGCTACACCTTC. Translation gives CASREDGNYGYTF.

V usage is TRBV7-4 and J usage is TRBJ2-7; D may be TRBD1 (6 bases). Deletions cut 3 bases from V and 2 bases from J, with 17 bases between. This CDR3 is 16 amino acids long. Germline lookup yields CDR1 SGHVT and CDR2 SQSDAQ. CDR3 loop: CASSFPKTGPPYEQYF. CDR3 in DNA: TGTGCCAGCAGCTTCCCAAAAACAGGGCCGCCCTACGAGCAGTACTTC.

This chain uses TRBV7-2 with TRBJ1-1; weak D call: TRBD1 (5 bases). CDR3 length: 14 residues. V was pared by 4 bases and J by 0 bases, with 9 bases between. Germline CDR1 reads SGHTA; CDR2 reads FQGNSA. The CDR3 sequence: CASSSGTLNTEAFF. CDR3 coding DNA: TGTGCCAGCAGCTCCGGGACTCTGAACACTGAAGCTTTCTTT.

The rearrangement joins TRBV18 to TRBJ1-1, with D tentatively TRBD1 (5 bases). The length of the CDR3 is 17 residues. Trimming pared 6 bases from V and 0 bases from J, leaving 20 bases between. Per germline, CDR1 KGHSH and CDR2 LQKENI. The CDR3 nucleotides are TGTGCCAGCTCCTCGGAAAGGGGCCCTCCTATGAACACTGAAGCTTTCTTT. Translation gives CASSSERGPPMNTEAFF. Full variable domain (rest looked up from reference TRBV18 and TRBJ1-1): NAGVMQNPRHLVRRRGQEARLRCSPMKGHSHVYWYRQLPEEGLKFMVYLQKENIIDESGMPKERFSAEFPKEGPSILRIQQVVRGDSAAYFCASSSERGPPMNTEAFFGQGTRLTVV.

This rearrangement joins TRBV6-5 to TRBJ2-3; D could derive from TRBD1 or TRBD2 (6 bases each). Trimming cost V 8 bases and J 2 bases, with 14 bases left between them. The germline CDR1 and CDR2 sequences are MNHEY and SVGAGI. The length of the CDR3 is 14 residues. The CDR3 nucleotides are TGTGCCAGCTTTTCGGGGGCCTACACAGATACGCAGTATTTT. It yields the protein CASFSGAYTDTQYF.

CDR3 in DNA: TGTGCCAGCAGCTCCCCGGGGGGACAGGGGATTACTAATGAAAAACTGTTTTTT. It encodes CASSSPGGQGITNEKLFF. The V call is TRBV7-9, the J call TRBJ1-4, with TRBD1 identical over 10 bases. Germline V CDR1 and CDR2: SEHNR, FQNEAQ (reference sequence). There are 18 residues in the CDR3. The V and J ends lost 4 bases and 2 bases, in that order; junction bases with no gene match: 10. Combining the CDR3 with reference TRBV7-9 and TRBJ1-4 gives the whole variable domain DTGVSQNPRHKITKRGQNVTFRCDPISEHNRLYWYRQTLGQGPEFLTYFQNEAQLEKSRLLSDRFSAERPKGSFSTLEIQRTEQGDSAMYLCASSSPGGQGITNEKLFFGSGTQLSVL.

In this sample, this clone turned up once. V gene TRBV5-1 combines with J gene TRBJ2-4; no definite D call. This CDR3 is built from 12 residues. CDR1 SGHRS and CDR2 YFSETQ come from the germline V gene. Trimming removed 1 base from V and 8 bases from J, with 7 bases in between. CDR3 region: CASSLNRDIQYF. The CDR3 coding sequence is TGCGCCAGCAGCTTGAACCGGGACATTCAGTACTTC.

The V gene is TRBV27, the J gene TRBJ2-5; no clear D. The V gene lost 5 bases and the J gene lost 1 base, with 8 bases spanning the gap. CDR3 length: 13 residues. CDR1 MNHEY and CDR2 SMNVEV come from the germline V gene (reference sequence). The CDR3 DNA sequence: TGTGCCAGCAGTATAGGTCGCCAAGAGACCCAGTACTTC. It is translated as CASSIGRQETQYF.

This chain uses TRBV5-4 with TRBJ2-1; unclear D gene. The CDR3 is 13 residues long. In germline, CDR1 is SGHNT, CDR2 YYREEE (reference sequence). V dropped 3 bases and J dropped 4 bases, with 8 bases sitting between them. The CDR3 protein is CASSSEIYNEQFF. The CDR3 DNA sequence: TGTGCCAGCAGCTCCGAGATATACAATGAGCAGTTCTTC.